The 16 T cell receptor beta chains below come from one sample, sequenced in a study of breast tumors, draining lymph nodes, adjacent tissues. One entry per CDR3 protein, called by TCRdb with MiXCR from the multiplex PCR reads. Of some 150,000 distinct CDR3 sequences listed, about 20% are singletons. The lymph nodes were axillary draining lymph nodes from breast cancer patients. What was sequenced was axillary lymph node tissue. The receptor source for this set is a female donor with breast cancer. Some clones in this sample may be carry-over from other donors' samples.

Details on this clonotype: This may be a read error: a much more frequent sequence differs by one nucleotide. The chain uses TRBV4-3 and TRBJ2-2; either TRBD1 or TRBD2 may fit D (5 bases each). Per germline, CDR1 LGHNA and CDR2 YSLEER. The CDR3 is made up of 15 amino acids. Trimming removed 3 bases from V and 6 bases from J, with 14 bases in between. The CDR3 DNA follows: TGCGCCAGCAGCCATGAAAGGGGAGCCGCCGGGGAGCTGTTTTTT. It encodes CASSHERGAAGELFF.

In its sample, this clonotype was seen once. A single base separates this from a much larger clone, so it may be a read error. This sequence joins TRBV10-2 and TRBJ2-5; D is possibly TRBD2 (5 bases). Trimming stripped 3 bases from V and 1 base from J, with 9 bases between. The CDR3 loop spans 14 amino acids. Per the germline V gene, CDR1 is WSHSY and CDR2 is SAAADI. The CDR3 DNA reads TGCGCCAGCAGTGAATGGAGGTCCCAAGAGACCCAGTACTTC. This codes for CASSEWRSQETQYF.

This clonotype was counted at least ten times. The CDR3 region has the DNA TGTGCCAGCAGTTCGGGACTAGCGGGAGGGTGGACCGGGGAGCTGTTTTTT. Translated: CASSSGLAGGWTGELFF. This chain joins TRBV12-3 or TRBV12-4 and TRBJ2-2; 16 nucleotides match TRBD2. The CDR3 has 17 amino acids. With V trimmed by 4 bases and J by 5 bases, 4 bases remained unmatched.

This clonotype was detected ten times or more. The genes are TRBV7-9 and TRBJ1-5; TRBD1 matches at 9 bases. This CDR3 spans 14 amino acids. Looked up from germline, CDR1 is SEHNR and CDR2 is FQNEAQ (reference sequence). V was pared by 4 bases and J by 4 bases, with 2 bases of the junction left unmatched. As DNA, the CDR3 is TGTGCCAGCAGCTACGGGACAGGGAATCAGCCCCAGCATTTT. It yields the protein CASSYGTGNQPQHF.

This clonotype showed up many times. The chain links TRBV27 to TRBJ2-5; 9 bases are a match to TRBD2. The V segment lost 3 bases and the J segment 6 bases; nucleotides outside the gene matches: 8. The CDR3 length is 15 residues. Germline V gives CDR1 MNHEY, CDR2 SMNVEV (reference sequence). The CDR3 DNA is TGTGCCAGCAGTTTGGGTCTAGCGGGACGAAAGACCCAGTACTTC. Protein product: CASSLGLAGRKTQYF.

A note on this clonotype: The junction departs from germline at one end; a sequencing error may be responsible. As DNA, the CDR3 is TGTGCCAGCAGTCCCTACGATGAGCAGTTCTTC. This codes for CASSPYDEQFF. The chain is built from TRBV12-3 or TRBV12-4 and TRBJ2-1; D gene uncertain. The CDR3 contains 11 residues.

As concerns this clonotype: Sequence at one end of the junction differs from germline and may be a read error. The chain has TRBV4-3 and TRBJ2-3; no firm D call. Germline V gives CDR1 LGHNA, CDR2 YSLEER. This CDR3 is 18 amino acids long. Written as DNA, the CDR3 is TGCGCTAGCAGCCAAGATCGAGCGAGAGTTCAATCTACAGATACGCAGTATTTT. This encodes CASSQDRARVQSTDTQYF.

As to this clonotype: An end of the junction does not agree with germline; a read error may underlie this. J is TRBJ2-3 and V is TRBV20-1; 7 bases fit TRBD2. Germline V gene data show CDR1 as DFQATT and CDR2 as SNEGSKA (reference sequence). This CDR3 has 15 amino acids. This chain's CDR3 is CSASTAGDFTGTQYF. Written as DNA, the CDR3 is TGCAGTGCTAGTACCGCGGGGGACTTCACAGGTACGCAGTATTTT.

Ten or more counts support this clonotype. CDR3 amino acids: CASSPGPNNEQFF. CDR3 bases: TGTGCCAGCAGCCCGGGACCAAACAATGAGCAGTTCTTC. This chain connects TRBV7-2 to TRBJ2-1, with D possibly called TRBD1 or TRBD2 (5 bases each). This CDR3 region has 13 residues. The V gene's germline CDR1 is SGHTA and CDR2 FQGNSA. V was cut by 5 bases and J by 5 bases, with 10 bases left in between.

This clonotype was recorded many times. The V and J genes are TRBV4-1 and TRBJ1-5, with D possibly TRBD1 on 6 matching bases. This CDR3 has 15 residues. The germline V and J ends were trimmed by 4 bases and 0 bases, with 10 bases remaining between them. The V gene's germline CDR1 is MGHRA and CDR2 YSYEKL. CDR3 sequence (DNA): TGCGCCAGCAGCCTAGACAGGTCTAGCAATCAGCCCCAGCATTTT. Encoded protein: CASSLDRSSNQPQHF.

V usage is TRBV14 and J usage is TRBJ2-5, with TRBD2 identical over 12 bases. V was pared by 4 bases and J by 5 bases, with 2 bases of the junction left unmatched. The CDR3 contains 14 residues. The germline V gene has CDR1 SGHDN and CDR2 FVKESK. This chain's CDR3 is CASSRLAGEETQYF. CDR3 DNA: TGTGCCAGCAGCCGACTAGCGGGAGAGGAGACCCAGTACTTC.

Comments on this clonotype: Being one base from a much bigger clone, this may be a read error. The chain uses TRBV11-3 and TRBJ2-3, with D perhaps TRBD1 (7 bases). The CDR3 totals 14 residues. Germline V gene data show CDR1 as SGHNT and CDR2 as YENEEA. The CDR3 DNA sequence: TGTGCCAGCAGCTTAGATGGGGGGACAGATGCGCAGTATTTT. Translated: CASSLDGGTDAQYF.

Concerning this clonotype: One end of the junction does not line up with germline, which may come from a read error. The V call is TRBV19, the J call TRBJ2-1; 13 nucleotides agree with TRBD2. Germline-derived CDR1 and CDR2 are LNHDA and SQIVND (reference sequence). The CDR3 consists of 16 residues. The CDR3 loop reads CASSISGTSGTYEQLF. The CDR3 DNA is TGTGCCAGTAGTATCTCAGGGACTAGCGGGACCTATGAGCAGCTCTTC.

This clonotype was observed a few times. This may arise from a read error, as a much more abundant clone is one base away. The rearrangement links TRBV7-9 to TRBJ2-7; weak D call: TRBD2 (6 bases). The CDR3 length is 12 residues. Germline assignment: CDR1 SEHNR and CDR2 FQNEAQ (reference sequence). Trimming removed 5 bases at V and 8 bases at J, with 13 bases between. CDR3 sequence (DNA): TGTGCCAGCAGCGGCACGGGGGTCAAGCAGTACTTC. Translating gives CASSGTGVKQYF.

This clonotype showed up many times. DNA for the CDR3: TGTGCCAGCCTAGGCCGACAGGCGAGTGGAGAAAAACTGTTTTTT. Translated, it gives CASLGRQASGEKLFF. The rearrangement joins TRBV5-6 to TRBJ1-4; maybe TRBD1 (6 bases). Trimming left V 7 bases short and J 8 bases short, with 21 bases between. The germline gives CDR1 SGHDT, CDR2 YYEEEE. The CDR3 runs to 15 residues.

This clonotype has at least ten counts. The chain joins TRBV4-3 to TRBJ2-2; 7 nucleotides align to TRBD2. The CDR3 contains 15 residues. V lost 6 bases to trimming and J lost 8 bases; unmatched junction nucleotides: 12. In germline, CDR1 is LGHNA, CDR2 YSLEER. The CDR3 loop reads CASSQSGKRGGELFF. In DNA form, the CDR3 reads TGCGCCAGCAGTCAAAGCGGGAAGAGAGGGGGGGAGCTGTTTTTT.